The sample holds a few counts of the clone carrying this T cell receptor (beta chain). This sample was included in a study of blood T cells in healthy people across ages. It was with a sample-barcoded 5' primer and a J-beta primer mix that a second PCR of roughly 7 to 11 cycles was run. The yield of each sample was at least 2.5 million CDR3-containing paired-end reads. Each CDR3 protein is one row after TCRdb ran MiXCR on the 5' RACE reads. The table shows about 810,000 distinct CDR3 sequences, with about 34% occurring only once. Sequenced sample: blood. The sequence came from a man between 18 and 29 years old in good health.

The CDR3 region has the DNA TGTGCCAGCAGCTTAACTTTAGGGGGACAGCTCAATGAGCAGTTCTTC. Translated, it gives CASSLTLGGQLNEQFF. This chain uses TRBV7-3 with TRBJ2-1, with 7 bases fitting TRBD1. CDR3 length: 16 amino acids. V was pared by 0 bases and J by 6 bases, with 8 bases of the junction left unmatched. Germline V gene sequence: CDR1 SGHTA, CDR2 FQGTGA.